Listed below are T cell receptor beta chains from one sample, sequenced in a study of CD8 T cells in Susac syndrome. TCRdb re-derived calls from the immunoSEQ multiplex PCR reads in MiXCR, one entry per CDR3 protein. The sample comprises under 95,000 distinct CDR3 sequences, 90% to 95% of which are singletons, and less than 0.4% rests with the top ten. Material: CD4+ T cells from PBMCs. These TCRs come from a human donor with Susac syndrome. Both conserved end residues are part of each CDR3. A D gene is named only where the DNA matches it firmly. Size values are once, few and many counts, or a class for expanded clones, and some rows have none.

TRBV15	-	12	TRBJ1-2	-	TGTGCCACCTTTTATAGGGCGCATGGCTACACCTTC	CATFYRAHGYTF
TRBV11-1	-	13	TRBJ2-1	-	TGTGCCAGCAGCTTGCGGGACACAACTGAGCAGTTCTTC	CASSLRDTTEQFF
TRBV19	-	17	TRBJ2-7	-	TGTGCCAGTAGTATAATCTGGAGCTCTATGGGGTCCTACGAGCAGTACTTC	CASSIIWSSMGSYEQYF
TRBV18	-	14	TRBJ2-5	TRBD2	TGTGCCAGCTCACCACCGGACGGGAGGGAGACCCAGTACTTC	CASSPPDGRETQYF
TRBV11-1	once	17	TRBJ2-2	TRBD1	TGTGCCAGCAGCTCGATACCGGGACAGACGAACACCGGGGAGCTGTTTTTT	CASSSIPGQTNTGELFF
TRBV28	-	15	TRBJ1-5	-	TGTGCCAGCAGTTTAGACAGGACTAGCAATCAGCCCCAGCATTTT	CASSLDRTSNQPQHF
TRBV9	-	16	TRBJ2-4	-	TGTGCCAGCAGCGTAGGGCAGGGCCTAGCCAAAAACATTCAGTACTTC	CASSVGQGLAKNIQYF
TRBV4-2	-	14	TRBJ1-3	TRBD1	TGTGCCAGCAGCCCAGACAGGGATGGAAACACCATATATTTT	CASSPDRDGNTIYF
TRBV15	once	12	TRBJ2-5	-	TGTGCCACCAGCAGGGGGAAAGAGACCCAGTACTTC	CATSRGKETQYF
TRBV29-1	-	16	TRBJ2-1	TRBD2	TGCAGCGTTGTCGGACTAGCGGGGGGCTCCTACAATGAGCAGTTCTTC	CSVVGLAGGSYNEQFF